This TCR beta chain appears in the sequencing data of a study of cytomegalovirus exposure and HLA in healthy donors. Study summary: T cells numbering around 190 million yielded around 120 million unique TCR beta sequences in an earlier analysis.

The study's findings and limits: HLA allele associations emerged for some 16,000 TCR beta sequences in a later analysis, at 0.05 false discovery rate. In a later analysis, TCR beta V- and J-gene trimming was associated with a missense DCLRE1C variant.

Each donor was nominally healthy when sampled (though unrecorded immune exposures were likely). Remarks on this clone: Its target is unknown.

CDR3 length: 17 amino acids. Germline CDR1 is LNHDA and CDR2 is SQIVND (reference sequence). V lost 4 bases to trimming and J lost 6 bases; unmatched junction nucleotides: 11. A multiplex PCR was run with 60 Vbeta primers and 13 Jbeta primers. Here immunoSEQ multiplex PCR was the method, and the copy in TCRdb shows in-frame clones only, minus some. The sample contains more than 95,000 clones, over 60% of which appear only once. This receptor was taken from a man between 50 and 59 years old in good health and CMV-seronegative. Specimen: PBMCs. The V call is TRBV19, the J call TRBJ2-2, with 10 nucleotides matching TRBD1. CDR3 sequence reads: CASSKYSRDRGSGELFF. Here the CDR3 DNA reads TGTGCCAGTAGTAAATACTCCCGGGACAGGGGATCCGGGGAGCTGTTTTTT.